The sequence of this T cell receptor beta chain was determined in a study of Graves' ophthalmopathy and Graves' hyperthyroidism. The wider study: Specimen type is peripheral blood, obtained at initial diagnosis before any treatment.

Reliance was placed on clinical symptoms, serum thyroxine, TRAb, thyroid ultrasound and orbital computed tomography for diagnosis. CDR3 length: 14 amino acids. Deletions cut 11 bases from V and 5 bases from J, with 22 bases between. Germline lookup yields CDR1 SGHTA and CDR2 FQGNSA. Amplification of the TCR beta CDR3 regions used RNA transcripts (as template). HTBI primers were used in a first-round RT-PCR, which preceded a second-round multiplex PCR. TCRdb reanalysed the multiplex PCR reads using MiXCR and keeps one entry per CDR3 protein. The sample contains almost 750,000 distinct CDR3 sequences, 35% to 50% of which appear only once. In the case of this clonotype: Its antigen remains unknown.

Points from the study as a whole: Thyroid clonotypes that were expanded above 0.001 frequency mostly also appeared in blood.

V and J are TRBV7-2 and TRBJ2-7; perhaps TRBD1 as D (6 bases). The sample consisted of peripheral blood. The TCR comes from an adult man with Graves' ophthalmopathy. Here the CDR3 DNA reads TGTGCCGGATCACATTATCTTGGGGACAACGAGCAGTACTTC. Protein: CAGSHYLGDNEQYF. The full variable domain, with the rest looked up from reference TRBV7-2 and TRBJ2-7, is GAGVSQSPSNKVTEKGKDVELRCDPISGHTALYWYRQSLGQGLEFLIYFQGNSAPDKSGLPSDRFSAERTGGSVSTLTIQRTQQEDSAVYLCAGSHYLGDNEQYFGPGTRLTVT.